The subject of this entry is one TCR beta chain. This clonotype appeared many times. The specificity of this receptor is unknown. No much larger clone is present one base from it, and per-base qualities are unavailable. This specimen belongs to a study of neurological immune-mediated disorders (dated by TCRdb to the late 2010s). The study in broad terms: Among the roughly 34 multiple sclerosis patients, relapsing-remitting MS was present in some 31 and secondary progressive MS was present in 3. Peripheral blood TCR-beta repertoires from patients with HTLV-I-associated myelopathy (HAM/TSP), patients with multiple sclerosis, and healthy controls were compared in the study using UMI-based sequencing. The cohort included roughly 71 subjects: roughly 14 with HAM/TSP, around 34 with multiple sclerosis, and roughly 20 healthy controls. Alongside PBMC samples, the set of approximately 100 TCR-beta libraries contained longitudinal samples, technical triplicates, and paired CD4+ and CD8+ T-cell subsets that had been sorted.

Unsorted PBMC libraries were generated from 2 million PBMCs stored in RNAlater at -80 °C until RNA extraction. The multiple sclerosis patients were enrolled in a US clinical protocol that evaluated disease progression with magnetic resonance imaging. Peripheral blood was subjected to Ficoll-Hypaque density gradient centrifugation to isolate PBMCs, which were then cryopreserved in liquid nitrogen. Study-wide findings and limitations: No clinical or MRI features were associated with the MS cluster, and the authors said that larger cohorts are needed. Repertoires from 18 of 34 MS patients were grouped by phylogenetic analysis into a cluster of related CDR3 sequences, suggesting a possible repertoire-level signature. Expanded clones from different subjects shared no identical CDR3 amino acid sequences, which suggests that TCR-beta repertoires were private in all groups. TCR clonal expansion was highest in HAM/TSP patients and lowest in MS patients, with MS patients falling below even healthy controls.

cDNA synthesis used template-switch 5'RACE with a primer carrying a 10-nucleotide random unique molecular identifier tagging each TCR transcript. Over 180 million TCR-beta sequences, covering 15-18 subjects, were produced in each sequencing run. The RNeasy kit was used for extraction of total RNA. Using the KAPA Real-time Library Amplification kit, TCR-beta VDJ regions were amplified with primers for the TCR constant region and the 5'RACE anchor. A first PCR added sample indexes and Illumina adaptors, after which a second PCR increased the library yield. After Ampure bead purification, the roughly 650 bp TCR product was size-selected on a 2% E-gel SizeSelection system. Before pooling, library quality was assessed on a Bioanalyzer, concentration was determined with Qubit, and library quantification was performed with the Kapa Library Quantification kit. An Illumina HiSeq 2500 was used to sequence the libraries paired-end at 2 x 150 bp. To increase sequence diversity, roughly 25-31% phiX was spiked into each library pool. In the authors' own workflow: The quality-filtered reads were processed with the UMI-based MiGEC pipeline, whose error correction step removed more than 80% of the raw TCR sequences. IMGT germline references were used for alignment of VDJ genes, and clonotypes were defined by a unique CDR3 amino acid sequence together with V-J genes. Clonal expansion, Shannon diversity, and CDR3 relatedness (CalcPairwiseDistances, ClusterSamples) were evaluated with VDJtools, and phylogenetic trees were built with CLCbio workbench. Using coefficient-of-variation modelling across technical triplicates, the study counted a clone as expanded if it had at least 8 unique UMIs. The public reads were quality trimmed at Q25 with fastp and then assembled into clones with MiXCR by TCRdb, keeping productive beta chains. Rows merge per CDR3 protein into single entries with the most common DNA and genes. It is TCRdb's table, rather than the study itself, that gives the V and J calls and clone size. A total of approximately 51,000 distinct CDR3 sequences appear in this sample, around 3.3% of them only once. 5.5% to 6% of the sample is taken by the ten largest.

The receptor comes from a man aged 40-49 years with multiple sclerosis. The material sequenced was PBMCs.

The bases are TGTGCCAGCAGCTTAGATGGTTCTGGGGCCAACGTCCTGACTTTC. This is translated as CASSLDGSGANVLTF. The rearranged segments are TRBV11-3 and TRBJ2-6; no D gene is confidently identified. In the germline V gene, CDR1 corresponds to SGHNT and CDR2 to YENEEA. V is pared back by 0 bases and J by 1 base, with 4 bases lying between the germline termini. The CDR3 spans 15 residues, from the cysteine through the phenylalanine. The entry retains the CDR3 DNA only, 45 bases that are in frame from base 1.